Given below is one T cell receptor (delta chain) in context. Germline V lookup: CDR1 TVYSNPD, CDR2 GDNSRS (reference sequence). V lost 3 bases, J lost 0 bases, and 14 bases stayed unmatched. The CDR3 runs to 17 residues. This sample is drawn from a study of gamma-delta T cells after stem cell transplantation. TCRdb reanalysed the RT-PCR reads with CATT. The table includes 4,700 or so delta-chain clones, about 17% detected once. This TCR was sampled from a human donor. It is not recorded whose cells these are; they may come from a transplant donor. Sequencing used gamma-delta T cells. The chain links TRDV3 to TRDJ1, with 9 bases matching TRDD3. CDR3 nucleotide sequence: TGTGCCTTCCTTGGAGAGTGGGGGATAGTGTACACCGATAAACTCATCTTT. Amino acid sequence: CAFLGEWGIVYTDKLIF.